This T cell receptor (beta chain) was found in a study of TET2 disruption in CD19-targeted CAR T cells. Treatment of the sample: autologous CTL019 cells: CD19 CAR with 4-1BB and CD3 zeta domains. The CD19 CAR carried TCR zeta and 4-1BB signaling domains. The starting T cells for CTL019 came from a peripheral blood leukapheresis. The protocol was immunoSEQ multiplex PCR, while the TCRdb copy is restricted to in-frame clones and leaves out a portion. This sample's table reports 25,000 to 30,000 clones. The germline gives CDR1 DFQATT, CDR2 SNEGSKA (reference sequence). Losses at the gene ends were 5 bases for V and 0 bases for J; bases not matched to a gene: 3. CDR3 length: 14 amino acids. Comment on this clone: Antigen unknown. Sequencing ends 3 residues short of the CDR3 end; the germline J gene provides the rest.

The chain employs TRBV20-1 and TRBJ2-2; 7 nucleotides line up with TRBD2. The starting material was CD8- CAR+ T cells sorted from cultured blood T cells, obtained for CD19 CAR T cell therapy. Sample subset: CD8-negative CAR-positive T cells from the infusion product. The clonotype was recovered from a man between 65 and 85 years old with chronic lymphocytic leukemia. The chain's CDR3 is CSASGTTNTGELFF. CDR3 bases read: TGCAGTGCTTCCGGGACTACGAACACCGGGGAG.